This T cell receptor beta chain comes out of a study of shared clonotypes between healthy human individuals. Turning to the study itself: Samples came from a couple of female and a few male donors aged 18 to 49.

Study-level points and caveats: Larger estimated richness was generally seen in naive subsets than in memory subsets.

Germline lookup yields CDR1 KGHSH and CDR2 LQKENI. V trimming: 3 bases; J trimming: 4 bases; junction bases outside the gene matches: 5. The CDR3 spans 16 residues. Comments on this clone: What it recognizes is unknown.

The data were produced by immunoSEQ multiplex PCR, yet TCRdb's version contains in-frame clones alone and is incomplete. The data show roughly 2.5 million clones, approximately 92% seen once. The sequenced sample was naive CD4+ T cells sorted from blood. The subset: CD45RA+ positively selected. This clonotype was obtained from a man aged 18 to 35 in good health. The rearrangement uses TRBV18 and TRBJ2-3; the match to TRBD2 covers 12 bases. The CDR3 sequence is CASSPSGLAGADTQYF. The DNA of the CDR3 is TGTGCCAGCTCACCCTCGGGACTAGCGGGTGCAGATACGCAGTATTTT. The full variable domain, its missing parts supplied by reference TRBV18 and TRBJ2-3, is NAGVMQNPRHLVRRRGQEARLRCSPMKGHSHVYWYRQLPEEGLKFMVYLQKENIIDESGMPKERFSAEFPKEGPSILRIQQVVRGDSAAYFCASSPSGLAGADTQYFGPGTRLTVL.